This record covers a single T cell receptor (beta chain). What it binds is unknown. Measured with immunoSEQ multiplex PCR; TCRdb has only the in-frame clones, and not every one. The data hold around 140,000 clones, with 90% observed a single time. The source of the sample is a study of OX40 agonist ivuxolimab in advanced cancers. About the study: The study reported partial responses in three patients: one hepatocellular carcinoma, two cutaneous melanoma.

The V gene's germline CDR1 is SQVTM and CDR2 ANQGSEA. This CDR3 has 13 residues. The V and J ends lost 6 bases and 2 bases respectively, with 11 bases between them. The cohort excluded patients with autoimmune disease history or systemic immunosuppression. Study outcomes and limitations: At 0.1 to 3.0 mg/kg and by week 6, clonal expansion occurred in CD4+ and CD8+ blood T cells. Expanded clones tended on average to be more numerous among CD8+ T cells than CD4+.

This sequence joins TRBV29-1 and TRBJ1-5; possible D gene TRBD1, 5 bases. Sequences were derived from CD4+ or CD8+ T cells sorted from blood, sampled in a trial of the OX40 agonist ivuxolimab. This clonotype was sampled from an adult with an advanced solid tumor such as melanoma, head and neck, liver or kidney cancer. The CDR3 loop is CSVQGKGNQPQHF. Here the CDR3 DNA reads TGCAGCGTCCAGGGAAAGGGCAATCAGCCCCAGCATTTT.